This T cell receptor beta chain was recovered during a study of glioma-infiltrating T cells. Points from the study as a whole: Only very few CDR3 sequences appeared in both tissue and blood.

Amplification of TCR alpha and beta CDR3 regions from RNA used iRepertoire nested multiplex PCR. Input was roughly 95-450 ng of tissue mRNA or PBMC total RNA. TCRdb re-derived calls from the multiplex PCR reads in MiXCR, one entry per CDR3 protein. The sample lists some 130,000 distinct CDR3 sequences, under 25% occurring once. This clonotype was counted many times. No antigen is known for it. Germline V CDR1 and CDR2: MNHEY, SMNVEV (reference sequence). The ends were cut back, 6 bases at V and 8 bases at J, with 12 bases in the middle. The CDR3 spans 12 residues. The material sequenced was glioma tissue, nonneoplastic brain tissue, or PBMCs (not recorded which). This chain joins TRBV27 and TRBJ2-3, with TRBD2 as a possible D gene (5 bases). The TCR comes from a human donor with low-grade glioma or glioblastoma, undergoing nonglioma brain surgery, or in good health (not recorded which). The DNA for the CDR3 is TGTGCCAGCAGACTAGTTCTGGGTACGCAGTATTTT. Translation: CASRLVLGTQYF.